These 27 T cell receptor beta chains share one sample of origin, sequenced in a study of blood T cell repertoires in COVID-19. Produced via immunoSEQ multiplex PCR; TCRdb's table is partial and in-frame only. The data show 400,000 to 500,000 clones, approximately 90% seen once. Sequenced input: peripheral blood. These receptors were collected from a woman aged 30 to 39 with active or convalescent COVID-19.

The CDR3 region is CASRGSTLNTEAFF. CDR3 in DNA: TGTGCCAGCAGAGGCTCGACACTGAACACTGAAGCTTTCTTT. The chain links TRBV3-1 (or the pseudogene TRBV3-2) to TRBJ1-1; D gene uncertain. Deletions cut 6 bases from V and 0 bases from J, with 11 bases between. The CDR3 extends over 14 amino acids. CDR1 LGHDT and CDR2 YNNKEL come from the germline V gene (reference sequence).

This clone has only a few counts. The V and J genes are TRBV14 and TRBJ2-2, with 8 positions matching TRBD1. The CDR3 has 16 amino acids. V lost 4 bases, J lost 3 bases, and 7 bases stayed unmatched. Germline V gene data show CDR1 as SGHDN and CDR2 as FVKESK. The CDR3, as DNA: TGTGCCAGCAGCCTCAGCGCAGGGGGCGACACCGGGGAGCTGTTTTTT. As protein: CASSLSAGGDTGELFF.

The chain is built from TRBV5-4 and TRBJ1-1, with 11 positions matching TRBD1. The trim removed 4 bases at V and 1 base at J, leaving 3 bases unmatched. The CDR3 totals 15 residues. Germline V CDR1 and CDR2: SGHNT, YYREEE (reference sequence). CDR3 protein: CASSGGTGGNTEAFF. CDR3 nucleotides: TGTGCCAGCAGCGGAGGGACAGGGGGGAACACTGAAGCTTTCTTT.

In this sample, this clone turned up a few times. The chain uses TRBV4-2 and TRBJ1-1, with 11 bases identical to TRBD1. Germline CDR1 and CDR2: LGHNA and YNFKEQ. V was pared by 0 bases and J by 4 bases, with 1 base of the junction left unmatched. The CDR3 contains 15 residues. The CDR3 sequence: CASSQEGTGGTEAFF. CDR3 nucleotide sequence: TGTGCCAGCAGCCAAGAAGGGACAGGGGGCACTGAAGCTTTCTTT.

The genes are TRBV3-1 (or the pseudogene TRBV3-2) and TRBJ1-4; 10 positions agree with TRBD1. J was trimmed by 8 bases and V by 4 bases; bases with no gene match: 7. Looked up from germline, CDR1 is LGHDT and CDR2 is YNNKEL (reference sequence). This CDR3 has 15 residues. The CDR3 bases are TGTGCCAGCAGCCCCGGGGACAGGGGAGGGGAAAAACTGTTTTTT. Protein sequence: CASSPGDRGGEKLFF.

The chain has TRBV5-1 and TRBJ1-2; D perhaps matches TRBD1 (6 bases). Deletions cut 4 bases from V and 2 bases from J, with 6 bases between. The CDR3 has 12 residues. Germline CDR1 SGHRS, CDR2 YFSETQ. This chain's CDR3 is CASSRGNYGYTF. The CDR3 DNA is TGCGCCAGCAGCAGGGGGAACTATGGCTACACCTTC.

This sequence joins TRBV5-1 and TRBJ2-3; 7 nucleotides align to TRBD2. The CDR3 totals 12 residues. Unmatched junction bases numbered 4, after V lost 2 bases and J lost 10 bases. Per germline, CDR1 SGHRS and CDR2 YFSETQ. CDR3 DNA sequence: TGCGCCAGCAGCTTAGGGGACTACGCGCAGTATTTT. Its protein product is CASSLGDYAQYF.

The chain is built from TRBV24-1 and TRBJ2-1, with TRBD2 matching 9 bases. Germline V gene sequence: CDR1 KGHDR, CDR2 SFDVKD. J was trimmed by 8 bases and V by 5 bases; bases with no gene match: 21. The CDR3 extends over 19 amino acids. The CDR3 is CATSGPGLAGGGTLDEQFF. As DNA, the CDR3 is TGTGCCACCAGTGGTCCGGGACTAGCAGGGGGGGGTACCCTCGATGAGCAGTTCTTC.

This chain connects TRBV7-9 to TRBJ2-7; 7 bases are a match to TRBD1. The V and J ends lost 3 bases and 4 bases, in that order; junction bases with no gene match: 15. CDR1 SEHNR and CDR2 FQNEAQ come from the germline V gene (reference sequence). CDR3 length: 17 residues. This CDR3 is CASSFSGWGTEIYEQYF. The CDR3 DNA follows: TGTGCCAGCAGCTTTTCCGGGTGGGGGACAGAAATTTACGAGCAGTACTTC. The full variable domain, rest sourced from reference TRBV7-9 and TRBJ2-7, is DTGVSQNPRHKITKRGQNVTFRCDPISEHNRLYWYRQTLGQGPEFLTYFQNEAQLEKSRLLSDRFSAERPKGSFSTLEIQRTEQGDSAMYLCASSFSGWGTEIYEQYFGPGTRLTVT.

This chain links TRBV12-5 with TRBJ1-1; 10 bases are a match to TRBD1. Unmatched junction bases numbered 6, after V lost 1 base and J lost 1 base. The germline V gene encodes CDR1 LGHNT and CDR2 FRNRAP. The CDR3 contains 17 residues. CDR3: CASGLATGGAQNTEAFF. The CDR3 bases are TGTGCTAGTGGTTTGGCGACAGGGGGCGCCCAGAACACTGAAGCTTTCTTT. Together with reference TRBV12-5 and TRBJ1-1, the CDR3 gives the full variable domain: DARVTQTPRHKVTEMGQEVTMRCQPILGHNTVFWYRQTMMQGLELLAYFRNRAPLDDSGMPKDRFSAEMPDATLATLKIQPSEPRDSAVYFCASGLATGGAQNTEAFFGQGTRLTVV.

The CDR3 DNA reads as TGTGCCAGCAGTTTACAGGTCGGAGAGACCCAGTACTTC. This sequence encodes CASSLQVGETQYF. The genes are TRBV6-5 and TRBJ2-5, with D possibly matching TRBD1 (5 bases). V was clipped by 4 bases and J by 4 bases, with 10 bases between them. CDR1 and CDR2 (germline): MNHEY, SVGAGI. The CDR3 runs 13 residues.

The count of this clone is one. V usage is TRBV2 and J usage is TRBJ2-5, with a tentative D call TRBD2 (7 bases). The CDR3 totals 14 residues. From germline, CDR1 is SNHLY and CDR2 FYNNEI. With 1 base removed from V and 4 bases from J, the gap between germline ends came to 10 bases. CDR3: CASSEVGGRETQYF. The CDR3 bases are TGTGCCAGCAGTGAAGTGGGGGGGCGAGAGACCCAGTACTTC.

The rearrangement links TRBV3-1 (or the pseudogene TRBV3-2) to TRBJ2-5; 10 nucleotides match TRBD1. The V gene end was trimmed by 4 bases and the J gene end by 5 bases; junction bases not matched to a gene: 7. The CDR3 is 15 amino acids. Germline values: CDR1 LGHDT, CDR2 YNNKEL (reference sequence). The DNA of the CDR3 is TGTGCCAGCAGCCTCGAGACAGGGGGCGGGGAGACCCAGTACTTC. Residues: CASSLETGGGETQYF.

The V call is TRBV14, the J call TRBJ1-4, with D perhaps matching TRBD1 (5 bases). The length of the CDR3 is 13 residues. Germline V CDR1 and CDR2: SGHDN, FVKESK. Trimming removed 9 bases at V and 4 bases at J, with 12 bases between. CDR3 sequence: CASAAGFNEKLFF. In DNA, the CDR3 is TGTGCCAGTGCGGCAGGGTTTAATGAAAAACTGTTTTTT.

This clone was picked up one time. The chain combines TRBV3-1 (or the pseudogene TRBV3-2) with TRBJ2-2; 16 bases agree with TRBD2. This CDR3 is 18 amino acids long. V was clipped by 3 bases and J by 5 bases; unmatched bases: 6. Per the germline V gene, CDR1 is LGHDT and CDR2 is YNNKEL (reference sequence). CDR3 amino acids: CASSQGLAGGPGTGELFF. The CDR3 DNA sequence: TGTGCCAGCAGCCAGGGACTAGCGGGGGGGCCCGGAACCGGGGAGCTGTTTTTT.

This clone is a singleton in its sample. The gene calls are TRBV14 and TRBJ2-1; 11 bases map to TRBD2. Germline lookup yields CDR1 SGHDN and CDR2 FVKESK. The CDR3 has 16 residues. The V and J ends lost 3 bases and 5 bases, in that order; junction bases with no gene match: 6. This CDR3 reads CASSQLTSGGNNEQFF. The CDR3 DNA is TGTGCCAGCAGCCAGCTCACTAGCGGGGGTAACAATGAGCAGTTCTTC. Drawing the rest from reference TRBV14 and TRBJ2-1, the complete variable domain is EAGVTQFPSHSVIEKGQTVTLRCDPISGHDNLYWYRRVMGKEIKFLLHFVKESKQDESGMPNNRFLAERTGGTYSTLKVQPAELEDSGVYFCASSQLTSGGNNEQFFGPGTRLTVL.

This clone has only one observation. CDR3 loop: CASRGVENTEAFF. The CDR3 region has the DNA TGCGCCAGCCGGGGGGTCGAGAACACTGAAGCTTTCTTT. V usage is TRBV10-2 and J usage is TRBJ1-1; a possible D gene is TRBD1 (5 bases). Germline CDR1 and CDR2: WSHSY and SAAADI. This CDR3 is built from 13 residues. Trimming removed 8 bases from V and 1 base from J, with 11 bases in between.

In its sample, this clone was seen a few times. The chain is built from TRBV28 and TRBJ1-6; 11 bases line up with TRBD1. The junction had 11 bases not matched to a gene; V was cut back by 5 bases and J by 14 bases. Germline V CDR1 and CDR2: MDHEN, SYDVKM. The CDR3 length is 15 residues. In DNA form, the CDR3 reads TGTGCCAGCAGTCCCCCGGGACAGGGGGGGATCACCCTCCACTTT. Translated, it gives CASSPPGQGGITLHF.

This rearrangement joins TRBV19 to TRBJ1-5, with 11 bases lining up with TRBD1. Trimming cost V 8 bases and J 7 bases; bases outside gene matches: 13. CDR1 and CDR2 from the germline V gene are LNHDA and SQIVND (reference sequence). This CDR3 region has 16 residues. The CDR3 region has the DNA TGTGCCAGTGGACGGACAGGGGGCGCCGGGGGACAGCCCCAGCATTTT. It yields the protein CASGRTGGAGGQPQHF.

V gene TRBV5-5 combines with J gene TRBJ2-7; the match to TRBD1 covers 7 bases. CDR1 and CDR2 (germline): SGHKS, YYEKEE (reference sequence). V trimming: 5 bases; J trimming: 0 bases; junction bases outside the gene matches: 11. The CDR3 sequence is 16 residues long. This CDR3 is CASSWTGSGSSYEQYF. For the CDR3, the DNA is TGTGCCAGCAGTTGGACAGGTTCGGGGAGCTCCTACGAGCAGTACTTC.

CDR3 sequence reads: CASSEYKNTEAFF. The CDR3 DNA sequence: TGTGCCAGCAGTGAATACAAGAACACTGAAGCTTTCTTT. The chain is built from TRBV25-1 and TRBJ1-1, with D unresolved. Germline V gene sequence: CDR1 MGHDK, CDR2 SYGVNS. Trimming shortened V by 0 bases and J by 1 base, and 3 bases separated the two germline ends. CDR3 length: 13 residues.

V usage is TRBV5-1 and J usage is TRBJ1-2; 9 nucleotides agree with TRBD1. Germline V lookup: CDR1 SGHRS, CDR2 YFSETQ. J lost 6 bases, V lost 3 bases, and 6 bases had no gene match. The CDR3 spans 14 residues. This CDR3 is CASSSWTGEDGYTF. The CDR3 region has the DNA TGCGCCAGCAGCTCATGGACAGGGGAGGATGGCTACACCTTC.

The chain employs TRBV6-5 and TRBJ1-1; 7 bases line up with TRBD1. This CDR3 has 15 amino acids. V was pared by 6 bases and J by 0 bases, with 7 bases of the junction left unmatched. CDR1 MNHEY and CDR2 SVGAGI come from the germline V gene. The CDR3 is CASRTGQAVNTEAFF. Written as DNA, the CDR3 is TGTGCCAGCAGGACCGGACAGGCCGTGAACACTGAAGCTTTCTTT.

The genes are TRBV5-4 and TRBJ2-5; TRBD1 is a possible D gene (6 bases). This CDR3 region has 14 residues. V dropped 7 bases and J dropped 4 bases, with 17 bases sitting between them. Germline V CDR1 and CDR2: SGHNT, YYREEE (reference sequence). CDR3 protein: CASADGRGGETQYF. CDR3 nucleotide sequence: TGTGCCAGCGCCGACGGCAGGGGTGGAGAGACCCAGTACTTC.

The chain couples TRBV4-2 to TRBJ2-1; 8 bases are shared with TRBD2. The CDR3 is made up of 18 amino acids. With V trimmed by 1 base and J by 0 bases, 8 bases remained unmatched. CDR1 is LGHNA, CDR2 YNFKEQ, per germline. The CDR3 nucleotides are TGTGCCAGCAGCCAAGTTTTCCTAGCGGGTGACTCCTACAATGAGCAGTTCTTC. Encoded protein: CASSQVFLAGDSYNEQFF.

The chain links TRBV7-2 to TRBJ1-3; weak D call: TRBD1 (5 bases). Trimming took 5 bases from V and 0 from J, leaving 14 bases between them. Per the germline V gene, CDR1 is SGHTA and CDR2 is FQGNSA. The CDR3 covers 16 residues. CDR3 sequence: CASSPTGLFSGNTIYF. CDR3 coding DNA: TGTGCCAGCAGCCCAACAGGCCTATTCTCTGGAAACACCATATATTTT.

This clone showed up just a few times. V usage is TRBV7-8 and J usage is TRBJ1-5; D is undetermined. With 1 base removed from V and 4 bases from J, the gap between germline ends came to 8 bases. Germline V lookup: CDR1 SGHVS, CDR2 FQNEAQ. The CDR3 has 14 amino acids. DNA for the CDR3: TGTGCCAGCAGCTTAGTCGCAGAAAATCAGCCCCAGCATTTT. Translated: CASSLVAENQPQHF.